The subject of this entry is one T cell receptor (beta chain). TCRdb keeps only in-frame clones here, not all; method: immunoSEQ multiplex PCR. The sample records some 120,000 clones, over 75% being singletons. Trimming shortened V by 5 bases and J by 8 bases, and 9 bases separated the two germline ends. CDR1 is LNHNV, CDR2 YYDKDF, per germline (reference sequence). The CDR3 runs to 11 residues. This entry is derived from a study of T cell responses to AZD1222 COVID-19 vaccine. This sequence originates from an adult in good health. Sequenced here: peripheral blood, sampled on day 0 of AZD1222 vaccination. This chain uses TRBV15 with TRBJ1-1; D is uncertain. The CDR3, as DNA: TGTGCCACCAGCGGATACTTCGAAGCTTTCTTT. It translates to CATSGYFEAFF.